Below are 20 T cell receptor beta chains sequenced from a single sample in a study of OX40 agonist ivuxolimab in advanced cancers. The method was immunoSEQ multiplex PCR; TCRdb's version includes in-frame clones alone and lacks a portion of them. The repertoire holds roughly 80,000 clones, with roughly 85% as singletons. Sequenced here: CD4+ or CD8+ T cells sorted from blood, sampled in a trial of the OX40 agonist ivuxolimab. The receptors derive from an adult with an advanced solid tumor such as melanoma, head and neck, liver or kidney cancer.

The chain couples TRBV9 to TRBJ2-1; D is unresolved. The CDR3 contains 15 residues. Germline CDR1 reads SGDLS; CDR2 reads YYNGEE. V was pared by 0 bases and J by 0 bases, with 7 bases between. CDR3 nucleotides: TGTGCCAGCAGCGTAGACACGAGCTCCTACAATGAGCAGTTCTTC. It is translated as CASSVDTSSYNEQFF.

This chain links TRBV19 with TRBJ2-1; TRBD2 matches 9 bases. The CDR3 spans 15 residues. From germline, CDR1 is LNHDA and CDR2 SQIVND (reference sequence). The trim removed 10 bases at V and 4 bases at J, leaving 11 bases unmatched. The CDR3 sequence: CATSQRSGGYNEQFF. The DNA for the CDR3 is TGTGCCACCTCGCAACGTAGCGGGGGTTACAATGAGCAGTTCTTC.

The genes are TRBV7-9 and TRBJ1-4, with 11 bases that match TRBD1. The length of the CDR3 is 14 residues. Trimming removed 6 bases from V and 8 bases from J; junction bases left unmatched: 5. In germline, CDR1 is SEHNR, CDR2 FQNEAQ (reference sequence). As DNA, the CDR3 is TGTGCCAGCAGTTCAGGGACAGGGGGAGAAAAACTGTTTTTT. As protein: CASSSGTGGEKLFF.

Only a few counts were recorded for this clone. This chain connects TRBV29-1 to TRBJ2-3; 9 bases are shared with TRBD1. V was clipped by 7 bases and J by 5 bases; unmatched bases: 4. The CDR3 runs 12 residues. Germline loops: CDR1 SQVTM, CDR2 ANQGSEA. The CDR3 loop is CSGDRAEDTQYF. CDR3 nucleotides: TGCAGCGGGGACAGGGCGGAAGATACGCAGTATTTT.

CDR3 in DNA: TGTGCCAGCAGTTCGGCCACGGGACAGCTCTACGAGCAGTACTTC. Encoded protein: CASSSATGQLYEQYF. This rearrangement joins TRBV27 to TRBJ2-7; TRBD1 matches at 7 bases. Germline V gene sequence: CDR1 MNHEY, CDR2 SMNVEV (reference sequence). The CDR3 is 15 amino acids. Trimming at V came to 4 bases and at J to 3 bases, leaving 9 bases not matched to a gene.

The CDR3 loop is CARSLLGGLASTDTQYF. CDR3 nucleotide sequence: TGTGCCAGAAGCTTGTTGGGCGGACTAGCGTCAACAGATACGCAGTATTTT. This sequence joins TRBV5-3 and TRBJ2-3; 9 bases agree with TRBD2. TRBV5-3 is an ORF, with its function uncertain. Losses at the gene ends were 1 base for V and 3 bases for J; bases not matched to a gene: 9. The CDR3 consists of 17 residues.

V gene TRBV28 combines with J gene TRBJ1-2, with 9 positions matching TRBD1. The CDR3 contains 15 residues. V dropped 6 bases and J dropped 0; count of bases not matched to a gene: 5. In germline, CDR1 is MDHEN, CDR2 SYDVKM. The CDR3 reads CASSRTGGPNYGYTF. The CDR3 DNA is TGTGCCAGCAGCCGTACAGGGGGCCCTAACTATGGCTACACCTTC.

This chain uses TRBV6-5 with TRBJ1-4; D unclear. The V gene's germline CDR1 is MNHEY and CDR2 SVGAGI. The germline V and J ends were trimmed by 0 bases and 7 bases, with 12 bases remaining between them. The CDR3 is 15 residues long. For the CDR3, the DNA is TGTGCCAGCAGTTACTCCCAACCCGGACCTGAAAAACTGTTTTTT. Translated: CASSYSQPGPEKLFF.

This chain connects TRBV6-1 to TRBJ1-2, with a tentative D call TRBD1 (6 bases). V was pared by 4 bases and J by 0 bases, with 9 bases between. The CDR3 is made up of 14 amino acids. The germline V gene encodes CDR1 MNHNS and CDR2 SASEGT. CDR3 nucleotides: TGTGCCAGCAGTGTACAGGGAGCTAACTATGGCTACACCTTC. It is translated as CASSVQGANYGYTF.

This chain links TRBV7-9 with TRBJ1-6, with TRBD1 as a possible D gene (5 bases). V shed 1 base and J shed 11 bases, with 18 bases lying between them. CDR1 and CDR2 (germline): SEHNR, FQNEAQ (reference sequence). This CDR3 has 16 amino acids. This chain's CDR3 is CASSLVGGTDQPPLHF. The DNA for the CDR3 is TGTGCCAGCAGCTTAGTAGGCGGGACCGATCAACCACCCCTCCACTTT.

This clone has more than one count but fewer than ten. The genes are TRBV27 and TRBJ2-1; 9 nucleotides match TRBD2. CDR1 MNHEY and CDR2 SMNVEV come from the germline V gene (reference sequence). The CDR3 runs to 15 residues. The junction had 9 bases not matched to a gene; V was cut back by 5 bases and J by 7 bases. Here the CDR3 DNA reads TGTGCCAGCAGTATGGGACTAGCAGGAAATAATGAGCAGTTCTTC. It translates to CASSMGLAGNNEQFF.

The CDR3 here is CASSRRNTIYF. CDR3 bases: TGTGCCAGCAGCAGGCGAAACACCATATATTTT. The rearrangement joins TRBV11-2 to TRBJ1-3; no firm D call. The germline V gene has CDR1 SGHAT and CDR2 FQNNGV. V lost 5 bases, J lost 5 bases, and 4 bases lay in between. The CDR3 consists of 11 residues.

The genes are TRBV6-5 and TRBJ2-7; D uncertain. Germline loops: CDR1 MNHEY, CDR2 SVGAGI. Trimming removed 0 bases from V and 0 bases from J, with 6 bases in between. The CDR3 length is 14 residues. CDR3 DNA sequence: TGTGCCAGCAGTTACTCAGGCAACTCCTACGAGCAGTACTTC. Its translation: CASSYSGNSYEQYF.

V is TRBV4-1 and J is TRBJ1-1; possible D gene TRBD1, 5 bases. Germline V lookup: CDR1 MGHRA, CDR2 YSYEKL. The CDR3 runs 15 residues. Trimming took off 2 bases at V and 11 bases at J, with 21 bases between the two ends. The CDR3 sequence is CASSQRWDGFGPAFF. CDR3 nucleotide sequence: TGCGCCAGCAGCCAACGTTGGGACGGATTTGGTCCGGCTTTCTTT.

The V gene is TRBV29-1, the J gene TRBJ2-5, with D unresolved. Germline CDR1 is SQVTM and CDR2 is ANQGSEA. The CDR3 extends over 12 amino acids. V lost 4 bases and J 1 base, leaving 7 bases between the germline ends. The DNA of the CDR3 is TGCAGCGTTGGGGGTTTCCAAGAGACCCAGTACTTC. This translates into CSVGGFQETQYF.

This rearrangement joins TRBV30 to TRBJ1-2; tentative D call: TRBD1 (6 bases). This CDR3 is built from 14 residues. The germline gives CDR1 GTSNPN, CDR2 SVGIG (reference sequence). V was clipped by 2 bases and J by 8 bases, with 18 bases between them. CDR3 protein: CAWSLRTALGGYTF. In DNA form, the CDR3 reads TGTGCCTGGAGTCTCCGGACAGCTTTGGGAGGCTACACCTTC.

V is TRBV14 and J is TRBJ2-7; the D gene is possibly TRBD2 (5 bases). The CDR3 spans 13 residues. V was shortened by 3 bases and J by 2 bases, with 8 bases between the two germline ends. CDR1 SGHDN and CDR2 FVKESK come from the germline V gene. Written as DNA, the CDR3 is TGTGCCAGCAGCCAGGCCGGGACCTACGAGCAGTACTTC. Amino acids: CASSQAGTYEQYF.

The CDR3 nucleotides are TGTGCCAGCAGTGTTCTCAAGACTAGCAACTATGGCTACACCTTC. Protein product: CASSVLKTSNYGYTF. The chain uses TRBV28 and TRBJ1-2; D is ambiguous. The CDR3 is 15 amino acids. Trimming cost V 5 bases and J 2 bases, with 15 bases left between them. Germline lookup yields CDR1 MDHEN and CDR2 SYDVKM.

The gene calls are TRBV7-2 and TRBJ2-1; 8 bases match TRBD2. Germline V lookup: CDR1 SGHTA, CDR2 FQGNSA. The CDR3 totals 17 residues. V lost 1 base, J lost 7 bases, and 12 bases stayed unmatched. As DNA, the CDR3 is TGTGCCAGCAGCTTAGTAGTAGGACTAGCCCGACTAAATGAGCAGTTCTTC. This codes for CASSLVVGLARLNEQFF.

This clone was recorded once. V is TRBV15 and J is TRBJ2-5, with a weak D call TRBD1 (6 bases). The CDR3 is 15 amino acids. Germline CDR1 reads LNHNV; CDR2 reads YYDKDF (reference sequence). The V end was cut by 1 base, the J end by 3 bases, with 12 bases between. CDR3 sequence reads: CATSRGRTAKETQYF. As DNA, the CDR3 is TGTGCCACCAGCAGAGGGAGGACAGCAAAAGAGACCCAGTACTTC.